This TCR beta chain was captured in a study of T cells in Graves' hyperthyroidism and ophthalmopathy. Study overall: At initial diagnosis, before any treatment had begun, peripheral blood was obtained. Study results and caveats: Blood shared most expanded thyroid clonotypes above 0.001. A median about 6.2 months before onset, the model predicted ophthalmopathy.

Template material for amplifying TCR beta CDR3 regions consisted of RNA transcripts. Researchers ran a first-round RT-PCR on the TCR CDR3 using the HTBI primer set. From the multiplex PCR reads, TCRdb called clonotypes with MiXCR, one entry per CDR3 protein. This table holds around 580,000 distinct CDR3 sequences, approximately 15% found once. Clinical symptoms, serum thyroxine, TRAb, thyroid ultrasound and orbital computed tomography established diagnosis. The CDR3 runs to 13 residues. J gave up 12 bases and V 1 base, and 6 bases lay outside the gene matches. Germline-derived CDR1 and CDR2 are SGHAT and FQNNGV. In its sample, this clonotype was seen a few times. As yet, its antigen is unknown.

The clonotype originates from a woman aged 18-35 years with Graves' hyperthyroidism. Sequencing was carried out using blood. This chain connects TRBV11-2 to TRBJ2-5; 9 bases line up with TRBD1. The CDR3: CASSLGTGVTEYF. The CDR3 DNA reads as TGTGCCAGCAGCTTAGGGACAGGGGTCACGGAGTACTTC.